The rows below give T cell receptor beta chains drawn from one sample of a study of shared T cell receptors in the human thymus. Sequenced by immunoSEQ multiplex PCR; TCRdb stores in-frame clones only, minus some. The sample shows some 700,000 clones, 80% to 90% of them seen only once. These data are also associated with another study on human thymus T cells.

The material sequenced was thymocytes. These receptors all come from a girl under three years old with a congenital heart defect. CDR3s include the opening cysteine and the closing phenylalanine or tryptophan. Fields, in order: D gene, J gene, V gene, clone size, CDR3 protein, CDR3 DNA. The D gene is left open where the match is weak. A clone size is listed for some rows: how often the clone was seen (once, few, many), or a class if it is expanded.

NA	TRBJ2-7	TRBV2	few	CASRVDRSYEQYF	TGTGCCAGCAGAGTGGACAGAAGTTACGAGCAGTACTTC
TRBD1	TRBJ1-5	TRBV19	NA	CASNLRTGYSNQPQHF	TGTGCCAGTAACCTTAGGACAGGCTATAGCAATCAGCCCCAGCATTTT
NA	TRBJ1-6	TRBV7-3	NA	CASSLQRESPLHF	TGTGCCAGCAGCTTACAGAGGGAATCACCCCTCCACTTT
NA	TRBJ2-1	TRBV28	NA	CASSFPEQGNEQFF	TGTGCCAGCAGTTTCCCAGAGCAGGGCAATGAGCAGTTCTTC
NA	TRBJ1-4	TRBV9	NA	CASSAYRGRGANEKLFF	TGTGCCAGCAGCGCATACAGAGGCCGGGGGGCTAATGAAAAACTGTTTTTT
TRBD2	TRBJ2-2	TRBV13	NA	CASSHRTSGGIIGELFF	TGTGCCAGCAGCCATAGGACTAGCGGGGGTATCATCGGGGAGCTGTTTTTT
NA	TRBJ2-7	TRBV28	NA	CASSTRDNEQYF	TGTGCCAGCAGCACCCGGGACAACGAGCAGTACTTC
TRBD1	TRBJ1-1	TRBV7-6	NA	CASSLPTGIAFF	TGTGCCAGCAGCCTACCGACAGGGATAGCTTTCTTT
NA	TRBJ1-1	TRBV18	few	CASSPRWILAEKKAFF	TGTGCCAGCTCACCGAGATGGATCCTTGCGGAGAAGAAAGCTTTCTTT
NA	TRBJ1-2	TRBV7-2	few	CASSLDGGYTF	TGTGCCAGCAGCTTAGACGGGGGCTACACCTTC